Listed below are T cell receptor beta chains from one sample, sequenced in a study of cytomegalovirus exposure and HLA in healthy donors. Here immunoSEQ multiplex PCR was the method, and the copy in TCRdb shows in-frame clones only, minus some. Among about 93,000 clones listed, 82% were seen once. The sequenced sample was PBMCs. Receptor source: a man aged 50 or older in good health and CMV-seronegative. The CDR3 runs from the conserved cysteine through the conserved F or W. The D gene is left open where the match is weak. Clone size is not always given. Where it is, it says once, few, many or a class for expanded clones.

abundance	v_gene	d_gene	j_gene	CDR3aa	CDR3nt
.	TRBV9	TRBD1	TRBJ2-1	CASSVEWGQLNYNEQFF	TGTGCCAGCAGCGTAGAATGGGGACAGCTAAACTACAATGAGCAGTTCTTC
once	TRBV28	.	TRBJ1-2	CASSLLNYGYTF	TGTGCCAGCAGTTTACTGAACTATGGCTACACCTTC
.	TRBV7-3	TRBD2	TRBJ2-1	CASSLGTSGLAEQFF	TGTGCCAGCAGCTTAGGGACTAGCGGACTTGCTGAGCAGTTCTTC
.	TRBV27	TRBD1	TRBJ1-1	CASSLSTGANTEAFF	TGTGCCAGCAGTTTATCGACAGGGGCGAACACTGAAGCTTTCTTT
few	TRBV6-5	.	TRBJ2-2	CASKGAGSTGELFF	TGTGCCAGCAAGGGAGCGGGCAGCACCGGGGAGCTGTTTTTT
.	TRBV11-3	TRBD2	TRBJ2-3	CASSLDLPGLADSTDTQYF	TGTGCCAGCAGCTTAGATCTACCCGGACTAGCGGACAGCACAGATACGCAGTATTTT
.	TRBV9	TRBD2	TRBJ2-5	CASSVAPLAGGPETQYF	TGTGCCAGCAGCGTAGCCCCGCTAGCGGGAGGGCCAGAGACCCAGTACTTC
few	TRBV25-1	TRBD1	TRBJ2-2	CASRSGQGDTGELFF	TGTGCCAGCAGGTCCGGACAGGGCGACACCGGGGAGCTGTTTTTT
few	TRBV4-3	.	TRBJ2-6	CASSHGLSSGANVLTF	TGCGCCAGCAGCCATGGACTCTCCTCTGGGGCCAACGTCCTGACTTTC
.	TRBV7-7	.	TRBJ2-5	CASSLAAAVETQYF	TGTGCTAGCAGCTTAGCCGCGGCGGTAGAGACCCAGTACTTC
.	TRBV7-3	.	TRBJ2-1	CASSPDYNEQFF	TGTGCCAGCAGCCCAGACTACAATGAGCAGTTCTTC
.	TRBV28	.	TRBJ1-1	CASSPPARGTEAFF	TGTGCCAGCAGTCCTCCTGCCAGGGGCACTGAAGCTTTCTTT
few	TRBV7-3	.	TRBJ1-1	CASSSQGNTEAFF	TGTGCCAGCAGCTCTCAGGGGAACACTGAAGCTTTCTTT
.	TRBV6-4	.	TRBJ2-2	CASSREFSTGELFF	TGTGCCAGCTCCCGGGAGTTCAGCACCGGGGAGCTGTTTTTT
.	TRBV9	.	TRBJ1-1	CASSATTGWNTEAFF	TGTGCCAGCAGCGCAACGACGGGATGGAACACTGAAGCTTTCTTT
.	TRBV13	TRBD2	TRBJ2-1	CASSLGTSGNYNEQFF	TGTGCCAGCAGCTTAGGAACTAGCGGAAACTACAATGAGCAGTTCTTC
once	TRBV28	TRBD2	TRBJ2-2	CASSLSGTSSSGELFF	TGTGCCAGCAGTTTATCAGGGACTAGCTCGTCCGGGGAGCTGTTTTTT
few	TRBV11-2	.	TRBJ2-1	CASSSAVPGADNEQFF	TGTGCCAGCAGCTCGGCCGTGCCCGGTGCGGACAATGAGCAGTTCTTC
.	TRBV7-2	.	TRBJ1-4	CASSPGGATNEKLFF	TGTGCCAGCAGCCCCGGGGGGGCAACTAATGAAAAACTGTTTTTT
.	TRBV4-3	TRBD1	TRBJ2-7	CASSPTGTGPYEQYF	TGCGCCAGCAGCCCGACCGGGACAGGACCCTACGAGCAGTACTTC
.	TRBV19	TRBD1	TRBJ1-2	CASSPPTGLDYGYTF	TGTGCCAGTAGCCCCCCGACAGGGCTGGACTATGGCTACACCTTC
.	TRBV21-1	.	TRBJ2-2	CASSKDRGTGELFF	TGTGCCAGCAGCAAAGACAGGGGGACCGGGGAGCTGTTTTTT
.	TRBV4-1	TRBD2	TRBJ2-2	CASSPATSGRALGTGELFF	TGCGCCAGCAGCCCGGCGACTAGCGGGAGGGCCTTGGGCACCGGGGAGCTGTTTTTT
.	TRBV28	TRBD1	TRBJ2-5	CASSRQGVETQYF	TGTGCCAGCAGCCGACAGGGAGTGGAGACCCAGTACTTC
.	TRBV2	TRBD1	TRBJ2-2	CASSWTGPNTGELFF	TGTGCCAGCAGCTGGACAGGGCCGAACACCGGGGAGCTGTTTTTT
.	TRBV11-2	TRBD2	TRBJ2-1	CASSLAGPAGVNEQFF	TGTGCCAGCAGCTTAGCAGGTCCAGCGGGAGTCAATGAGCAGTTCTTC
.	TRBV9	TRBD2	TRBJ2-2	CASSVSTGGRNTGELFF	TGTGCCAGCAGCGTATCGACGGGGGGGCGAAACACCGGGGAGCTGTTTTTT
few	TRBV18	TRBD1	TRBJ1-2	CASSPSGQGPQGGYTF	TGTGCCAGCTCACCGTCGGGACAGGGGCCCCAGGGGGGCTACACCTTC
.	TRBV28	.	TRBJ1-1	CASSFIEDPNTEAFF	TGTGCCAGCAGTTTCATTGAGGATCCGAACACTGAAGCTTTCTTT
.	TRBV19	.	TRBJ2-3	CASLGTYRGTDTQYF	TGTGCCAGCCTCGGGACTTACCGTGGCACAGATACGCAGTATTTT
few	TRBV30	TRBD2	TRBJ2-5	CAWSVRQGGVRTQYF	TGTGCCTGGAGTGTACGGCAGGGAGGGGTTCGGACCCAGTACTTC
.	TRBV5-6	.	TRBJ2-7	CASSATGTVDEQYF	TGTGCCAGCAGCGCCACAGGGACGGTCGACGAGCAGTACTTC
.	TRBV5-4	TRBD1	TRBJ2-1	CASSPGQGSAQFF	TGTGCCAGCAGCCCGGGACAGGGTTCGGCGCAGTTCTTC
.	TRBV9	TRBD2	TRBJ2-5	CASSLSTSPQETQYF	TGTGCCAGCAGCCTTTCGACTAGCCCCCAAGAGACCCAGTACTTC
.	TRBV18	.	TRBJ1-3	CASSPPGPRSSGNTIYF	TGTGCCAGCTCACCACCGGGCCCCCGAAGCTCTGGAAACACCATATATTTT
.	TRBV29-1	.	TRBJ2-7	CSVEEPPGSGEQYF	TGCAGCGTTGAAGAACCCCCGGGGAGCGGGGAGCAGTACTTC
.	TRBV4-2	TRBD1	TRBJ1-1	CASSRPGQVGRDTEAFF	TGTGCCAGCAGCCGCCCCGGACAGGTAGGTAGGGACACTGAAGCTTTCTTT
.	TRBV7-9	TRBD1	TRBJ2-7	CASSSRTGGSYEQYF	TGTGCCAGCAGCTCCCGGACAGGGGGCTCCTACGAGCAGTACTTC
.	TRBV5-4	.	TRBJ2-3	CASSFARTDTQYF	TGTGCCAGCAGCTTTGCCAGGACAGATACGCAGTATTTT
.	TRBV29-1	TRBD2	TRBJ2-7	CSVEDPASGIYEQYF	TGCAGCGTTGAAGATCCGGCTAGCGGGATCTACGAGCAGTACTTC
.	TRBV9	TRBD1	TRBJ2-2	CASTATGYYSGELFF	TGTGCCAGCACCGCGACAGGGTATTACTCCGGGGAGCTGTTTTTT
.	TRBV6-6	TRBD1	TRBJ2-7	CASAHPRDRIYEQYF	TGTGCCAGCGCCCATCCCCGGGACAGGATATACGAGCAGTATTTC
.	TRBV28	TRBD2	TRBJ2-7	CASSYLAGGPYEQYF	TGTGCCAGCAGTTACCTAGCGGGAGGTCCGTACGAGCAGTACTTC
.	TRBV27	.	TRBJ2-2	CASSLLGRGSSRTGELFF	TGTGCCAGCAGTTTATTGGGCAGGGGATCCTCCCGAACCGGGGAGCTGTTTTTT
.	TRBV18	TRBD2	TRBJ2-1	CASSPSGTSGNEQFF	TGTGCCAGCTCACCTTCCGGGACTAGCGGAAATGAGCAGTTCTTC
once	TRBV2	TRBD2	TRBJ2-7	CASRFGLAVSYEQYF	TGTGCCAGCAGGTTTGGACTAGCGGTTTCCTACGAGCAGTACTTC
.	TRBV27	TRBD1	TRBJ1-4	CASRNSIGTVLQVYNEKLFF	TGTGCCAGCAGGAACTCAATCGGGACAGTTCTCCAAGTTTATAATGAAAAACTGTTTTTT
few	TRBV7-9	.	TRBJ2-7	CASGHLGGEDYEQYF	TGTGCCAGCGGTCATTTGGGGGGTGAGGACTACGAGCAGTACTTC
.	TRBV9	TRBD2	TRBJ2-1	CASSPTSVSNEQFF	TGTGCCAGCAGCCCCACTAGCGTGAGCAATGAGCAGTTCTTC
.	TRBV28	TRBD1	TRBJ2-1	CASSLGQGAGDEQFF	TGTGCCAGCAGTTTAGGGCAGGGGGCCGGAGATGAGCAGTTCTTC
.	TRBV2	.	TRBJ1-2	CASSEQGLAGYTF	TGTGCCAGCAGTGAACAGGGGTTGGCAGGCTACACCTTC
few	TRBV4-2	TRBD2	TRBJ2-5	CASSQDHAGGEGETQYF	TGTGCCAGCAGCCAAGATCACGCGGGAGGGGAGGGAGAGACCCAGTACTTC
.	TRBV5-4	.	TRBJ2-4	CASSRTGGENIQYF	TGTGCCAGCAGTAGAACAGGGGGGGAAAACATTCAGTACTTC
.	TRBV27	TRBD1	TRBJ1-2	CASSLFGTANYGYTF	TGTGCCAGCAGTTTATTCGGGACAGCCAACTATGGCTACACCTTC
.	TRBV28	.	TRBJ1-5	CASIERKSNQPQHF	TGTGCCAGCATCGAGAGAAAATCCAATCAGCCCCAGCATTTT
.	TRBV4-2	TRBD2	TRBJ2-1	CASSQGQRGIGLADYNEQFF	TGTGCCAGCAGCCAGGGACAGCGGGGGATTGGACTAGCGGATTACAATGAGCAGTTCTTC
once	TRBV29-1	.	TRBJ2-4	CSVRSQGNIQYF	TGCAGCGTTCGCTCCCAGGGAAACATTCAGTACTTC
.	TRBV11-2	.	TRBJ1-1	CASSLVRGTNTEAFF	TGTGCCAGCAGCTTAGTGAGGGGGACGAACACTGAAGCTTTCTTT
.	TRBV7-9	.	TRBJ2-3	CASSLAGREDTQYF	TGTGCCAGCAGCTTAGCGGGGCGCGAAGATACGCAGTATTTT
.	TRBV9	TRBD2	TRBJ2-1	CASSVQAGGPGNEQFF	TGTGCCAGCAGCGTCCAAGCGGGAGGGCCGGGAAATGAGCAGTTCTTC